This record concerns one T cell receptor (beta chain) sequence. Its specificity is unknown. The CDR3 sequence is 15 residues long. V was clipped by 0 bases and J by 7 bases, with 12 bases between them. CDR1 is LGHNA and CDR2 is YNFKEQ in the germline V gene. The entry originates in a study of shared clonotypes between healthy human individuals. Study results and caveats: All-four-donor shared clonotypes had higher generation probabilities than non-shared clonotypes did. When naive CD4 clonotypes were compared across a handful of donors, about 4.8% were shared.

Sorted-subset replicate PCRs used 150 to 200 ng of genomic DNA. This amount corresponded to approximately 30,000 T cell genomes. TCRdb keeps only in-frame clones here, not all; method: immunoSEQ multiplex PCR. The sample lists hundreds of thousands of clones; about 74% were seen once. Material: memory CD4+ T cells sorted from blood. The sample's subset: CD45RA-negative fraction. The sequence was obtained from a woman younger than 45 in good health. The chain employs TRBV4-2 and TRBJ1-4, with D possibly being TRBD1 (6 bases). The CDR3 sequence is CASSQEGNRAEKLFF. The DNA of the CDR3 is TGTGCCAGCAGCCAAGAAGGAAACAGGGCTGAAAAACTGTTTTTT.